The sequence of this TCR beta chain was determined in a study of CD8 T cells in ankylosing spondylitis. Germline loops: CDR1 SGHRS, CDR2 YFSETQ. The CDR3 extends over 16 amino acids. V lost 6 bases, J lost 4 bases, and 6 bases stayed unmatched. Only a few counts were recorded for this clonotype. What it binds is unknown. Each CDR3 protein gets one entry after TCRdb re-called the 5' RACE reads with MiXCR. The sample includes a few hundred thousand distinct CDR3 sequences, less than 25% seen only once; the top ten take about 4%. Findings and limits, study-wide: There were earlier reports of some motif variants in reactive arthritis synovial fluid and blood. Clones linked to disease were reported to show significant enrichment in matched ankylosing spondylitis synovial fluid. Roughly 8 highly homologous variants made up a TCR beta motif that seemed to typify ankylosing spondylitis blood. A CD8+ phenotype characterized the disease-linked clones, which were relatively rare in peripheral blood.

The sequenced sample was blood, either unsorted or a sorted T cell fraction (not recorded which). This sequence originates from a female donor with ankylosing spondylitis or in good health (not recorded which). This chain connects TRBV5-1 to TRBJ2-2; 13 nucleotides agree with TRBD2. The chain's CDR3 is CASKGTSGMGTGELFF. CDR3 sequence (DNA): TGCGCCAGCAAAGGGACTAGCGGGATGGGCACCGGGGAGCTGTTTTTT.